This T cell receptor beta chain appears in the sequencing data of a study of glioma-infiltrating T cells after dendritic cell vaccination. Time point reported: after dendritic cell vaccination, including at tumor progression/relapse. All glioblastoma patients lacked an isocitrate dehydrogenase mutation. Primers: 60 V beta forward and 13 J beta reverse. Repertoires were generated with immunoSEQ multiplex PCR, while TCRdb's copy carries only in-frame clones and drops some. The profile shows about 50,000 clones, about 84% of them singletons. Sample: blood, taken after dendritic cell vaccination. The TCR originated in a human donor with glioblastoma.

As DNA, the CDR3 is TGTGCCAGCAGCTTTGGACAGGGTGACACTGAAGCTTTCTTT. This sequence encodes CASSFGQGDTEAFF. V gene TRBV7-3 combines with J gene TRBJ1-1, with 8 bases that match TRBD1. This CDR3 contains 14 residues. Germline V CDR1 and CDR2: SGHTA, FQGTGA. After removal of 3 bases from V and 3 bases from J, the junction contained 3 bases not matched to a gene.